These 27 T cell receptor beta chains came from one sample sequenced in a study of control samples from healthy donors and cancer patients (dated by TCRdb to about 2020). Library preparation employed the immunoSEQ multiplex PCR assay. In TCRdb, the immuneACCESS table is reduced to in-frame sequences with V and J assigned. These tables do not hold every clone; where another copy was compared, an unresolved V gene accounts for under half, and the others remain unexplained. A total of 150,000 to 200,000 clones appear in this sample, about 93% of them only once. Of the sample, more than 1.1% falls within the top ten clones. Sequenced: blood. All receptors derive from a man between 18 and 35 years old in good health.

This rearrangement joins TRBV10-3 to TRBJ1-1; no definite D call. This CDR3 contains 12 residues. Germline V gene sequence: CDR1 ENHRY, CDR2 SYGVKD. Trimming took off 8 bases at V and 0 bases at J, with 7 bases between the two ends. CDR3 nucleotide sequence: TGTGCCATCGGGCTAATGAACACTGAAGCTTTCTTT. Translating gives CAIGLMNTEAFF.

This chain uses TRBV5-1 with TRBJ2-4; a weak D match, TRBD1 (6 bases). Deletions cut 0 bases from V and 6 bases from J, with 16 bases between. CDR1 and CDR2 from the germline V gene are SGHRS and YFSETQ. This CDR3 is built from 16 residues. The CDR3 protein is CASSLAWGRVGNIQYF. For the CDR3, the DNA is TGCGCCAGCAGCTTGGCCTGGGGGCGAGTTGGAAACATTCAGTACTTC.

The chain combines TRBV5-6 with TRBJ1-2; D not resolved. The V end lost 4 bases, the J end lost 1 base, and 11 bases lay between the germline ends. Germline CDR1 SGHDT, CDR2 YYEEEE. The CDR3 is 14 residues long. For the CDR3, the DNA is TGTGCCAGCAGCCCTGTAGGGCTTAACTATGGCTACACCTTC. Translated, it gives CASSPVGLNYGYTF.

This clone was seen once. The chain carries TRBV24-1 and TRBJ2-2, with 7 bases matching TRBD2. From germline, CDR1 is KGHDR and CDR2 SFDVKD. Trimming cost V 7 bases and J 4 bases; bases outside gene matches: 2. CDR3 length: 13 amino acids. CDR3 sequence reads: CATRTSSTGELFF. The CDR3 DNA sequence: TGTGCCACCAGGACTAGCTCCACCGGGGAGCTGTTTTTT.

The chain couples TRBV6-1 to TRBJ1-1; no clear D. CDR3 length equals 16 residues. CDR1 and CDR2 from the germline V gene are MNHNS and SASEGT. V lost 1 base, J lost 0 bases, and 12 bases lay in between. The CDR3 reads CASSEVPGRMNTEAFF. CDR3 bases: TGTGCCAGCAGTGAAGTTCCGGGTCGCATGAACACTGAAGCTTTCTTT.

The V and J genes are TRBV2 and TRBJ1-5, with a tentative D call TRBD1 (6 bases). CDR3 length equals 14 residues. V shed 4 bases and J shed 5 bases, with 12 bases lying between them. Looked up from germline, CDR1 is SNHLY and CDR2 is FYNNEI. This CDR3 reads CASSGTAQDQPQHF. The CDR3 DNA sequence: TGTGCCAGCAGTGGGACAGCCCAGGATCAGCCCCAGCATTTT.

The J gene is TRBJ2-6, the V gene TRBV19, with D hard to call. The CDR3 is made up of 13 amino acids. CDR1 and CDR2 (germline): LNHDA, SQIVND (reference sequence). Trimming pared 7 bases from V and 1 base from J, leaving 5 bases between. The CDR3 here is CASKLSGANVLTF. The DNA for the CDR3 is TGTGCCAGTAAGCTTTCTGGGGCCAACGTCCTGACTTTC.

The gene calls are TRBV5-6 and TRBJ1-2, with a weak D call TRBD1 (5 bases). The CDR3 covers 15 residues. CDR1 is SGHDT, CDR2 YYEEEE, per germline. V gave up 3 bases and J gave up 8 bases, with 20 bases separating them. CDR3 bases: TGTGCCAGCAGCTACCTCCAGACGGGGGGAAAGGGCTACACCTTC. Translated: CASSYLQTGGKGYTF. Filled out from reference TRBV5-6 and TRBJ1-2, the complete variable domain reads DAGVTQSPTHLIKTRGQQVTLRCSPKSGHDTVSWYQQALGQGPQFIFQYYEEEERQRGNFPDRFSGHQFPNYSSELNVNALLLGDSALYLCASSYLQTGGKGYTFGSGTRLTVV.

This clone showed up just once. The V gene is TRBV10-2, the J gene TRBJ2-7, with D hard to call. There are 13 residues in the CDR3. V lost 7 bases and J 0 bases, leaving 10 bases between the germline ends. From germline, CDR1 is WSHSY and CDR2 SAAADI. The CDR3 sequence: CASIPGSSYEQYF. Written as DNA, the CDR3 is TGCGCCAGCATCCCTGGAAGCTCCTACGAGCAGTACTTC.

The chain carries TRBV5-1 and TRBJ1-1, with unresolved D. Trimming shortened V by 0 bases and J by 3 bases, and 9 bases separated the two germline ends. The CDR3 contains 14 residues. The V gene's germline CDR1 is SGHRS and CDR2 YFSETQ. CDR3 coding DNA: TGCGCCAGCAGCTTGGTCCCAGGAGACACTGAAGCTTTCTTT. Amino acid sequence: CASSLVPGDTEAFF.

This chain's CDR3 is CASRERANQPQHF. In DNA, the CDR3 is TGTGCCAGCCGGGAAAGGGCCAATCAGCCCCAGCATTTT. V usage is TRBV6-5 and J usage is TRBJ1-5; D not certain. CDR1 is MNHEY and CDR2 is SVGAGI in the germline V gene. The V end was cut by 8 bases, the J end by 3 bases, with 11 bases between. This CDR3 has 13 residues.

This clone was observed a single time. This chain connects TRBV28 to TRBJ1-1; the D gene is possibly TRBD1 (6 bases). Per germline, CDR1 MDHEN and CDR2 SYDVKM. Trimming pared 1 base from V and 0 bases from J, leaving 12 bases between. CDR3 length: 16 amino acids. The CDR3 loop reads CASSLYGGLMNTEAFF. The CDR3 DNA sequence: TGTGCCAGCAGTTTATACGGGGGGCTCATGAACACTGAAGCTTTCTTT.

V usage is TRBV5-5 and J usage is TRBJ2-7; 8 positions match TRBD1. The germline gives CDR1 SGHKS, CDR2 YYEKEE (reference sequence). V shed 0 bases and J 5 bases; nucleotides not matched to a gene: 4. The CDR3 runs 14 residues. The CDR3 DNA sequence: TGTGCCAGCAGCTTGGGACAGGGGATAAACGAGCAGTACTTC. It encodes CASSLGQGINEQYF.

V and J are TRBV29-1 and TRBJ1-2; TRBD1 might be the D (5 bases). CDR3 size: 11 residues. The germline CDR1 and CDR2 sequences are SQVTM and ANQGSEA. V gave up 5 bases and J gave up 6 bases, with 10 bases separating them. CDR3 loop: CSVTRGDGYTF. CDR3 coding DNA: TGCAGCGTTACGAGGGGTGATGGCTACACCTTC.

V is TRBV6-2 or TRBV6-3 and J is TRBJ1-2; no reliable D call. The CDR3 totals 11 residues. From germline, CDR1 is MNHEY and CDR2 SVGEGT. With 5 bases removed from V and 5 bases from J, the gap between germline ends came to 6 bases. CDR3 amino acids: CASSDEYGYTF. Written as DNA, the CDR3 is TGTGCCAGCAGTGATGAGTATGGCTACACCTTC.

The chain combines TRBV9 with TRBJ1-3; no clear D. With 3 bases removed from V and 8 bases from J, the gap between germline ends came to 18 bases. This CDR3 has 15 residues. Germline CDR1 and CDR2: SGDLS and YYNGEE. CDR3 DNA sequence: TGTGCCAGCAGCGCTGACGATGGCCAAGGACACACCATATATTTT. As protein: CASSADDGQGHTIYF.

The chain carries TRBV5-1 and TRBJ2-1, with D perhaps assigned TRBD1 or TRBD2 (5 bases each). This CDR3 spans 15 amino acids. Germline V gene sequence: CDR1 SGHRS, CDR2 YFSETQ. V shed 5 bases and J shed 4 bases, with 16 bases lying between them. This chain's CDR3 is CASRPTGTQYNEQFF. The CDR3, as DNA: TGCGCCAGCAGACCTACCGGGACCCAATACAATGAGCAGTTCTTC.

This clone was detected once. The rearrangement joins TRBV6-5 to TRBJ2-3; D remains ambiguous. Trimming removed 6 bases at V and 8 bases at J, with 9 bases between. Germline lookup yields CDR1 MNHEY and CDR2 SVGAGI. CDR3 length: 11 residues. The CDR3 loop is CASRFHLTQYF. In DNA, the CDR3 is TGTGCCAGCAGATTTCACCTTACGCAGTATTTT.

The chain uses TRBV3-1 (or the pseudogene TRBV3-2) and TRBJ2-3; D not resolved. Deletions cut 2 bases from V and 0 bases from J, with 6 bases between. The CDR3 is 14 amino acids. In germline, CDR1 is LGHDT, CDR2 YNNKEL (reference sequence). The CDR3 DNA follows: TGTGCCAGCAGCCAAAGGGTTAGCACAGATACGCAGTATTTT. It encodes CASSQRVSTDTQYF.

The chain couples TRBV5-1 to TRBJ2-2, with D possibly TRBD2 on 5 matching bases. Germline V gives CDR1 SGHRS, CDR2 YFSETQ. CDR3 size: 15 residues. The V end lost 0 bases, the J end lost 0 bases, and 6 bases lay between the germline ends. As DNA, the CDR3 is TGCGCCAGCAGCTTGGCCGGGACGAACACCGGGGAGCTGTTTTTT. It codes for CASSLAGTNTGELFF.

This clone has more than one count but fewer than ten. The V call is TRBV2, the J call TRBJ1-5; 10 bases line up with TRBD1. V gave up 5 bases and J gave up 1 base; unmatched junction bases: 2. Germline CDR1 SNHLY, CDR2 FYNNEI. The CDR3 runs to 15 residues. The CDR3 loop reads CASSWTGGSNQPQHF. In DNA form, the CDR3 reads TGTGCCAGCAGTTGGACAGGGGGAAGCAATCAGCCCCAGCATTTT.

The chain joins TRBV2 to TRBJ1-1, with unresolved D. CDR1 and CDR2 from the germline V gene are SNHLY and FYNNEI. There are 12 residues in the CDR3. V lost 5 bases and J 1 base, leaving 5 bases between the germline ends. The CDR3 DNA is TGTGCCAGCAGTAACAGGAACACTGAAGCTTTCTTT. Amino acid sequence: CASSNRNTEAFF.

V and J are TRBV3-1 (or the pseudogene TRBV3-2) and TRBJ1-4; D may be TRBD1 (5 bases). This CDR3 has 15 residues. V lost 3 bases, J lost 8 bases, and 16 bases lay in between. The V gene's germline CDR1 is LGHDT and CDR2 YNNKEL (reference sequence). Here the CDR3 reads CASSHSPWGGEKLFF. CDR3 DNA: TGTGCCAGCAGCCACAGCCCTTGGGGGGGGGAAAAACTGTTTTTT.

The chain uses TRBV7-3 and TRBJ2-3; 8 bases match TRBD2. J lost 4 bases, V lost 8 bases, and 11 bases had no gene match. Germline V CDR1 and CDR2: SGHTA, FQGTGA. This CDR3 spans 15 amino acids. Written as DNA, the CDR3 is TGTGCCAGCTCCTTAGCGGGACTCACTTCAGATACGCAGTATTTT. This gives the protein CASSLAGLTSDTQYF.

The V call is TRBV5-1, the J call TRBJ1-3; TRBD1 agrees at 10 bases. Germline V gene data show CDR1 as SGHRS and CDR2 as YFSETQ. There are 15 residues in the CDR3. V lost 5 bases to trimming and J lost 6 bases; unmatched junction nucleotides: 8. CDR3 residues: CASRAGTGAENTIYF. In DNA form, the CDR3 reads TGCGCCAGCAGGGCCGGGACAGGGGCCGAAAACACCATATATTTT.

The chain links TRBV11-2 to TRBJ2-7; D ambiguous. Germline V gene data show CDR1 as SGHAT and CDR2 as FQNNGV. V dropped 5 bases and J dropped 3 bases, with 14 bases sitting between them. This CDR3 is 14 amino acids long. CDR3 sequence reads: CASSPRGRDYEQYF. CDR3 in DNA: TGTGCCAGCAGCCCGAGAGGAAGAGACTACGAGCAGTACTTC.

The count of this clone is one. This chain connects TRBV10-1 to TRBJ1-1, with unresolved D. This CDR3 comprises 15 residues. Germline V CDR1 and CDR2: WNHNN, SYGVQD (reference sequence). V lost 0 bases and J lost 3, with 11 bases in between. The CDR3 sequence: CASSESTAGYTEAFF. DNA of the CDR3: TGCGCCAGCAGTGAGTCGACCGCGGGCTACACTGAAGCTTTCTTT.